These 2 T cell receptor beta chains were sequenced from one sample in a study of shared clonotypes between healthy human individuals. Sequenced by immunoSEQ multiplex PCR; TCRdb stores in-frame clones only, minus some. The sample has approximately 320,000 clones, around nine tenths seen once. Sequencing was done on a sample of memory CD8+ T cells sorted from blood. Regarding subset: CD45RO+ cells pooled with CCR7-negative TemRA cells. The source is a man between 18 and 29 years old in good health.

V is TRBV2 and J is TRBJ2-7, with D maybe TRBD1 (6 bases). Looked up from germline, CDR1 is SNHLY and CDR2 is FYNNEI. Deletions cut 0 bases from V and 8 bases from J, with 8 bases between. The CDR3 consists of 12 residues. CDR3 in DNA: TGTGCCAGCAGTGAAGCGGGGACAAAGCAGTACTTC. This translates into CASSEAGTKQYF.

The chain joins TRBV30 to TRBJ2-2; a possible D gene is TRBD2 (5 bases). The CDR3 consists of 14 residues. V gave up 0 bases and J gave up 7 bases, with 12 bases separating them. Germline V CDR1 and CDR2: GTSNPN, SVGIG (reference sequence). CDR3 sequence reads: CAWSVLDLDGELFF. CDR3 in DNA: TGTGCCTGGAGTGTACTGGACTTAGACGGGGAGCTGTTTTTT.